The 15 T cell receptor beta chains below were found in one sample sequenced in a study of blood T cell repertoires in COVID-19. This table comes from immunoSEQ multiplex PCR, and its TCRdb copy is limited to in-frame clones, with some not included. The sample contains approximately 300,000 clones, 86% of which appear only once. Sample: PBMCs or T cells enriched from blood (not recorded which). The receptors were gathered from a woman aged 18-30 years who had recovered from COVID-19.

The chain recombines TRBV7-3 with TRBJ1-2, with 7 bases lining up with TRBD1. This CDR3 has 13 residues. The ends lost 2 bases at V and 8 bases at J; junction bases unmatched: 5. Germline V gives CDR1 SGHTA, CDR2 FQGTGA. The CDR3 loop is CASSLEGAVGYTF. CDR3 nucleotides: TGTGCCAGCAGCTTAGAGGGGGCCGTAGGCTACACCTTC.

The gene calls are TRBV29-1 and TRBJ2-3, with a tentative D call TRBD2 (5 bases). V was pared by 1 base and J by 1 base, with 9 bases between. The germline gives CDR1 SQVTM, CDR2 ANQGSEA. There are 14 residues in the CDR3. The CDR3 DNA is TGCAGCGTTGAAGGCGGGCAGGGCACAGATACGCAGTATTTT. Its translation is CSVEGGQGTDTQYF.

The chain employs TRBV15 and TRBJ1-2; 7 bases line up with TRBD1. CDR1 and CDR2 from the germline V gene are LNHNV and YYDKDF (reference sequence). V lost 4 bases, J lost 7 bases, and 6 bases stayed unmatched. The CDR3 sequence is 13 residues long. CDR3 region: CATSIQGGLGYTF. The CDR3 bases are TGTGCCACCAGCATTCAGGGGGGTCTTGGCTACACCTTC.

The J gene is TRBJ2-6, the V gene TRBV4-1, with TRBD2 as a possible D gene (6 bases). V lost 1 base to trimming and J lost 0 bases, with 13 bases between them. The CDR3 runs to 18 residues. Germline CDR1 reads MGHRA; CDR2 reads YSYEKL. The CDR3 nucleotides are TGCGCCAGCAGCCAAGCTTCGGGACTCCACTCTGGGGCCAACGTCCTGACTTTC. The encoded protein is CASSQASGLHSGANVLTF.

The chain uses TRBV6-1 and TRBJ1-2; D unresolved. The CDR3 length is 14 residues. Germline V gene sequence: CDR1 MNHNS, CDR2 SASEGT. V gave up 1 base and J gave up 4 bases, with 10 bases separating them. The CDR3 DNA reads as TGTGCCAGCAGTGAAGACCTGGGAGGCTATGGCTACACCTTC. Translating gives CASSEDLGGYGYTF.

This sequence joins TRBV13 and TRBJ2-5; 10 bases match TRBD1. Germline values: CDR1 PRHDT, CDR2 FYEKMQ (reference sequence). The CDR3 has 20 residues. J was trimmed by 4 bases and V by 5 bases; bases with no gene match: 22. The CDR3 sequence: CASSPRYHTILGQGIETQYF. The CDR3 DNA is TGTGCCAGCAGCCCCCGTTATCATACCATTTTGGGACAGGGGATAGAGACCCAGTACTTC.

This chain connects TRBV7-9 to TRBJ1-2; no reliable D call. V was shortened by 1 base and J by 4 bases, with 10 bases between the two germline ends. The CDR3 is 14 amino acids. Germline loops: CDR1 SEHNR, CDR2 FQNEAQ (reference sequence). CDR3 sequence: CASSLDSRVYGYTF. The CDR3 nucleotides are TGTGCCAGCAGCTTAGATTCGCGTGTCTATGGCTACACCTTC.

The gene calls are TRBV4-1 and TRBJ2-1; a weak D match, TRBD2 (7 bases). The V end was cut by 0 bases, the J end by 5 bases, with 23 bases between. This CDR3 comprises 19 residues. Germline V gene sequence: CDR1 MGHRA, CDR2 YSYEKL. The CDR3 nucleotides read TGCGCCAGCAGCCAAGAAAGTATGGGGGCGGCGGGGGCTCACAATGAGCAGTTCTTC. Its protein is CASSQESMGAAGAHNEQFF.

CDR3 nucleotide sequence: TGTGCCATCAGTGGGTCCTTTTCTAATGGGGACTACTATGGCTACACCTTC. This translates into CAISGSFSNGDYYGYTF. The chain employs TRBV10-3 and TRBJ1-2, with D perhaps TRBD1 (5 bases). CDR3 size: 17 residues. Trimming stripped 4 bases from V and 3 bases from J, with 21 bases between. Germline V CDR1 and CDR2: ENHRY, SYGVKD.

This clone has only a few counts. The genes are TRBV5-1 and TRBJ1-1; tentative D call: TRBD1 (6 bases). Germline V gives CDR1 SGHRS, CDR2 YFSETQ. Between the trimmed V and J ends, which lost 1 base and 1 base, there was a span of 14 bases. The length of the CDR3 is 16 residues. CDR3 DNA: TGCGCCAGCAGCTTGTACGGGACATCGAGGAACACTGAAGCTTTCTTT. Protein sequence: CASSLYGTSRNTEAFF.

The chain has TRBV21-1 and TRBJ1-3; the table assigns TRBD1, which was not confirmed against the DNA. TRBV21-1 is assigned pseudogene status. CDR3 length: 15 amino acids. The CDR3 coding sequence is TGTGCCAGCAGCAAAACGGACAGATCTGGAAACACCATATATTTT. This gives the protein CASSKTDRSGNTIYF.

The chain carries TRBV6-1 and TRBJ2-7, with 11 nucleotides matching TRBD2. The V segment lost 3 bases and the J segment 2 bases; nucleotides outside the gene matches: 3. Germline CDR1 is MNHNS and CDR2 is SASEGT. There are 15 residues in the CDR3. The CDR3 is CASSDRTSGPYEQYF. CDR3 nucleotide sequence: TGTGCCAGCAGTGATAGGACTAGCGGGCCCTACGAGCAGTACTTC.

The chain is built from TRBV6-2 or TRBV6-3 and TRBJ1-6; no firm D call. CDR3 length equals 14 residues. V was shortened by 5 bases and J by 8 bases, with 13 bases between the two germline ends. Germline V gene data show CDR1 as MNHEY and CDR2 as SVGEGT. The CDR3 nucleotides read TGTGCCAGCAGTCGGCGGGAACCCTATTCACCCCTCCACTTT. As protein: CASSRREPYSPLHF.

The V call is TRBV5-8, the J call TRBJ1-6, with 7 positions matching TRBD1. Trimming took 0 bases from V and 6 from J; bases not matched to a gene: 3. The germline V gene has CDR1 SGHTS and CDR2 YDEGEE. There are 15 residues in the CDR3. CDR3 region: CASSLGDRINSPLHF. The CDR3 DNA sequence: TGTGCCAGCAGCTTGGGGGACAGAATTAATTCACCCCTCCACTTT.

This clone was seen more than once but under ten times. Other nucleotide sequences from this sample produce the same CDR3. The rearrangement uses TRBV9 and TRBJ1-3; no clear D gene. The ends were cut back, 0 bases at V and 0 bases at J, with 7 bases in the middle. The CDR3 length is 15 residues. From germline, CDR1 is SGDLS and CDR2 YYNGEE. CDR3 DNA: TGTGCCAGCAGCGTAGGTACAGTCTCTGGAAACACCATATATTTT. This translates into CASSVGTVSGNTIYF.